Shown below are 7 T cell receptor beta chains from a single sample sequenced in a study of monozygotic twins with inflammatory bowel disease (dated by TCRdb to about 2019). To prepare the library, 5' RACE was applied. The run used an Illumina HiSeq 2500. The reads underwent TCRdb reprocessing, giving one record for each CDR3 protein sequence and no DNA. The sample table gives 110,000 to 150,000 distinct CDR3 sequences. The leading ten clones occupy 0.95% to 1.5% of the sample. The sample taken for sequencing was blood. Receptors originate from a human donor with ulcerative colitis or Crohn's disease, or a healthy co-twin of an affected twin (not recorded which).

The chain recombines TRBV6-1 with TRBJ1-5; TCRdb reports TRBD1, a call that lacks DNA to check it against. CDR1 and CDR2 (germline): MNHNS, SASEGT. CDR3 length: 16 residues. The CDR3 sequence: CASSPRQGRESQPQHF.

V and J are TRBV20-1 and TRBJ2-1; the TCRdb D gene call, TRBD1, has no DNA to confirm it. There are 13 residues in the CDR3. CDR1 and CDR2 (germline): DFQATT, SNEGSKA (reference sequence). The CDR3 protein is CSARSGALAEQFF.

The J gene is TRBJ1-2, the V gene TRBV12-3 or TRBV12-4; TCRdb picks TRBD1, but there is no DNA to check that call. The CDR3 sequence is 14 residues long. The CDR3 region is CASRDGQELYGYTF.

The chain uses TRBV4-1 and TRBJ2-1; as DNA is missing, the TRBD1 call by TCRdb cannot be tested. The CDR3 is 18 amino acids. Per the germline V gene, CDR1 is MGHRA and CDR2 is YSYEKL. CDR3: CASSQGQIRVKTYNEQFF.

This chain connects TRBV27 to TRBJ1-3; the TCRdb call, TRBD1, lacks DNA for checking. The germline CDR1 and CDR2 sequences are MNHEY and SMNVEV (reference sequence). The CDR3 length is 14 residues. The CDR3 loop is CASPPGQGANTIYF.

The chain uses TRBV9 and TRBJ1-4. The CDR3 totals 17 residues. Germline V CDR1 and CDR2: SGDLS, YYNGEE. CDR3 sequence: CASSVNPPGATNEKLFF.

The chain recombines TRBV6-1 with TRBJ1-2; without DNA, the TCRdb call of TRBD1 cannot be checked. CDR1 and CDR2 from the germline V gene are MNHNS and SASEGT. The CDR3 extends over 16 amino acids. The CDR3 sequence is CASSLGQGRGNYGYTF.